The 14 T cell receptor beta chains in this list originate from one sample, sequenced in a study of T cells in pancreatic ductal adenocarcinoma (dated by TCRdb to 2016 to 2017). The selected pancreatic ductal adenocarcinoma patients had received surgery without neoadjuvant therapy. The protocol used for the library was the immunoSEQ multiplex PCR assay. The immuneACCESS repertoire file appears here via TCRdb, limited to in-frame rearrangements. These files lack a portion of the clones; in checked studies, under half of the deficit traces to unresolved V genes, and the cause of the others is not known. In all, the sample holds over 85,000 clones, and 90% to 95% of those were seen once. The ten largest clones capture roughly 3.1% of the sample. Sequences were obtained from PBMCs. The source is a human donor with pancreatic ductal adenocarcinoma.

For the CDR3, the DNA is TGTGCCATCCAGGGACTAGCGGATTACGAGCAGTACTTC. As protein: CAIQGLADYEQYF. The chain links TRBV10-3 to TRBJ2-7; 11 nucleotides match TRBD2. V lost 8 bases and J lost 4; bases outside the gene matches: 4. The CDR3 contains 13 residues. Germline V gene lookup returns CDR1 ENHRY and CDR2 SYGVKD.

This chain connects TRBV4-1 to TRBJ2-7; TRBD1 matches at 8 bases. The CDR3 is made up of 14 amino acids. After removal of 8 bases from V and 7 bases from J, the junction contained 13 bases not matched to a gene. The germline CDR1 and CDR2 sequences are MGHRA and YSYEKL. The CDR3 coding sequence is TGCGCCAGCGGTAGGACAGGGCCAGGGGGGGAGCAGTACTTC. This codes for CASGRTGPGGEQYF.

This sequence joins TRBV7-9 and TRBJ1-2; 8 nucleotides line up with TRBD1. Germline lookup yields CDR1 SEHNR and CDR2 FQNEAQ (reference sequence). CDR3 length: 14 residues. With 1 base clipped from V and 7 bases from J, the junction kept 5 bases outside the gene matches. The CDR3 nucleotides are TGTGCCAGCAGCTTAGTCCGGACAGGGTCTGGCTACACCTTC. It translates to CASSLVRTGSGYTF.

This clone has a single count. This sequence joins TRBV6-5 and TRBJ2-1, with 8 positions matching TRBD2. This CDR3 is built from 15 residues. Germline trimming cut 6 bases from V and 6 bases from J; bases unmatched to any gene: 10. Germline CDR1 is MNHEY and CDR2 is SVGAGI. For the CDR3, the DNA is TGTGCCAGCAGAATCACTAGCGGACTTCCCAATGAGCAGTTCTTC. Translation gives CASRITSGLPNEQFF.

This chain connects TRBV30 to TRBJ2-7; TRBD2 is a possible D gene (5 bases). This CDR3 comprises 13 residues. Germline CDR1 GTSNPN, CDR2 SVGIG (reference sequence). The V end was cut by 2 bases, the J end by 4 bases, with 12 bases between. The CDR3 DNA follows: TGTGCCTGGAGTATTGGGCGCGGGTACGAGCAGTACTTC. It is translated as CAWSIGRGYEQYF.

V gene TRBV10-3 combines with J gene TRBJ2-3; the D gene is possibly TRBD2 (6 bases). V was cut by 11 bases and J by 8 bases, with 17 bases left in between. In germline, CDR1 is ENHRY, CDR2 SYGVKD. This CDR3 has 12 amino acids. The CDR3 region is CASTGDHGTQYF. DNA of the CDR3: TGTGCCTCGACGGGGGATCACGGTACGCAGTATTTT.

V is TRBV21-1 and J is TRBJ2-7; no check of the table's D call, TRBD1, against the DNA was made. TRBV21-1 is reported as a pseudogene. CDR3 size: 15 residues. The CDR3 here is CASSKGFGQPYEQYF. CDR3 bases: TGTGCCAGCAGCAAAGGATTCGGACAGCCTTACGAGCAGTACTTC.

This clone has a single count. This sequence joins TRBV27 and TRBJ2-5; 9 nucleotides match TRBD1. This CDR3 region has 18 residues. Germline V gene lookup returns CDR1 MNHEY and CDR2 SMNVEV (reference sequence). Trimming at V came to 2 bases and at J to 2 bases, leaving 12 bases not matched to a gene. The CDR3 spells CASSLGGQGLWIQETQYF. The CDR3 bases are TGTGCCAGCAGTTTAGGGGGACAGGGTCTCTGGATTCAAGAGACCCAGTACTTC.

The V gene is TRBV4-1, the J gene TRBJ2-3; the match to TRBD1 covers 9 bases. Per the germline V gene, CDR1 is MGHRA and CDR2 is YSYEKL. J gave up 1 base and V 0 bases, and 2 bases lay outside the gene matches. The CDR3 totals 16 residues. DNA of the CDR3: TGCGCCAGCAGCCAAGACAGACAGGGGGGCACAGATACGCAGTATTTT. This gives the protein CASSQDRQGGTDTQYF.

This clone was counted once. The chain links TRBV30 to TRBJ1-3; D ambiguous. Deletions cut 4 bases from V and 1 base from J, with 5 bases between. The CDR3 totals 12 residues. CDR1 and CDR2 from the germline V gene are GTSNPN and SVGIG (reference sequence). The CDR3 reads CAWKESGNTIYF. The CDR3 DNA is TGTGCCTGGAAGGAGTCTGGAAACACCATATATTTT.

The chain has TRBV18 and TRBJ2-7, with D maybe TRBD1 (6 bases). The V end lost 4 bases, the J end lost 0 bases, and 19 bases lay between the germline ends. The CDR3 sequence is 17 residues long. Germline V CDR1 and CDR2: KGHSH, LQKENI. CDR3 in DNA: TGTGCCAGCTCACGAAACCAGGGGCGGAGAAGCTCCTACGAGCAGTACTTC. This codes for CASSRNQGRRSSYEQYF.

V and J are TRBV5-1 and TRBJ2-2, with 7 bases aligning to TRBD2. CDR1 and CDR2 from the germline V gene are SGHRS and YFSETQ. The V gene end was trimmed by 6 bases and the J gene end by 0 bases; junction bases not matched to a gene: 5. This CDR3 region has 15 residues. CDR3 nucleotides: TGCGCCAGCACCCGGGACTACGCGAACACCGGGGAGCTGTTTTTT. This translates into CASTRDYANTGELFF.

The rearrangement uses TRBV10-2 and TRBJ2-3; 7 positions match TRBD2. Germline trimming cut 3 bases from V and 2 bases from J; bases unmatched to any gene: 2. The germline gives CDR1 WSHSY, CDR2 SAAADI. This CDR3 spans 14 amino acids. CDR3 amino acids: CASSDLAVTDTQYF. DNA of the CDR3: TGCGCCAGCAGTGACCTAGCGGTCACAGATACGCAGTATTTT.

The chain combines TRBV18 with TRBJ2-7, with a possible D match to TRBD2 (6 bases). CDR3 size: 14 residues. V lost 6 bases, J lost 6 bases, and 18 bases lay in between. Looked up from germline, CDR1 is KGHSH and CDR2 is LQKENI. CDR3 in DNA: TGTGCCAGCTCCAGGACGACTGAGGGAGGCGAGCAGTACTTC. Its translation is CASSRTTEGGEQYF.